This entry lists 26 T cell receptor beta chains sequenced from one sample in a study of blood T cell repertoires in COVID-19. Data came from immunoSEQ multiplex PCR; TCRdb stores just in-frame clones and leaves some out. The sample has about 390,000 clones; roughly 86% are singletons. The material sequenced was peripheral blood. These TCRs come from a woman aged 60-70 years with COVID-19, enrolled during active disease.

V usage is TRBV6-5 and J usage is TRBJ1-4; 8 positions match TRBD1. The CDR3 length is 15 residues. The germline V gene has CDR1 MNHEY and CDR2 SVGAGI. V lost 6 bases to trimming and J lost 5 bases; unmatched junction nucleotides: 8. The CDR3 coding sequence is TGTGCCAGCAGAGATACCGACAGGGGCAATGAAAAACTGTTTTTT. Encoded protein: CASRDTDRGNEKLFF.

The genes are TRBV10-3 and TRBJ2-7; perhaps TRBD1 as D (6 bases). The germline gives CDR1 ENHRY, CDR2 SYGVKD. Trimming left V 4 bases short and J 3 bases short, with 19 bases between. This CDR3 spans 16 amino acids. As DNA, the CDR3 is TGTGCCATCAGTGGAAAGACGACAGGAGTCAGCTACGAGCAGTACTTC. Translation: CAISGKTTGVSYEQYF.

This clone was seen only a few times. The chain recombines TRBV3-1 (or the pseudogene TRBV3-2) with TRBJ1-2; 9 bases are a match to TRBD1. From germline, CDR1 is LGHDT and CDR2 YNNKEL (reference sequence). V was pared by 6 bases and J by 1 base, with 3 bases of the junction left unmatched. This CDR3 comprises 14 residues. The chain's CDR3 is CASSRTGDNYGYTF. CDR3 coding DNA: TGTGCCAGCAGTCGGACAGGGGATAACTATGGCTACACCTTC.

V and J are TRBV12-5 and TRBJ2-7; D is unresolved. This CDR3 has 12 residues. Trimming took off 6 bases at V and 3 bases at J, with 9 bases between the two ends. CDR1 and CDR2 from the germline V gene are LGHNT and FRNRAP. The CDR3 DNA is TGTGCTAGTGGCTACCATATCTACGAGCAGTACTTC. It yields the protein CASGYHIYEQYF. Complete variable domain (other parts from reference TRBV12-5 and TRBJ2-7): DARVTQTPRHKVTEMGQEVTMRCQPILGHNTVFWYRQTMMQGLELLAYFRNRAPLDDSGMPKDRFSAEMPDATLATLKIQPSEPRDSAVYFCASGYHIYEQYFGPGTRLTVT.

This chain uses TRBV6-5 with TRBJ1-6, with D unclear. The germline V gene encodes CDR1 MNHEY and CDR2 SVGAGI. The CDR3 runs to 15 residues. Trimming stripped 4 bases from V and 7 bases from J, with 14 bases between. CDR3 sequence: CASSSAVATNSPLHF. The CDR3 DNA follows: TGTGCCAGCAGTTCCGCGGTCGCGACGAATTCACCCCTCCACTTT.

By share, this clone counts as medium-sized. The gene calls are TRBV9 and TRBJ2-2; the match to TRBD2 covers 7 bases. Germline trimming cut 2 bases from V and 4 bases from J; bases unmatched to any gene: 5. The CDR3 extends over 15 amino acids. The germline V gene has CDR1 SGDLS and CDR2 YYNGEE. In nucleotides, the CDR3 is TGTGCCAGCAGCGTCTCGTGGGGGGGCACCGGGGAGCTGTTTTTT. Translated, it gives CASSVSWGGTGELFF.

This clone was seen only once. The genes are TRBV4-2 and TRBJ1-3; TRBD1 aligns across 7 bases. The germline CDR1 and CDR2 sequences are LGHNA and YNFKEQ. The CDR3 loop spans 17 amino acids. V was clipped by 0 bases and J by 0 bases; unmatched bases: 5. The CDR3 DNA is TGTGCCAGCAGCCAAGATGCCAGACAGGGCTCTGGAAACACCATATATTTT. Encoded protein: CASSQDARQGSGNTIYF.

The V and J genes are TRBV28 and TRBJ1-2; D might be TRBD1 (6 bases). The length of the CDR3 is 14 residues. The germline V and J ends were trimmed by 8 bases and 6 bases, with 19 bases remaining between them. In germline, CDR1 is MDHEN, CDR2 SYDVKM. CDR3 DNA: TGTGCCAGCGGCCCGACACAGGGACCCCATGGCTACACCTTC. This codes for CASGPTQGPHGYTF.

The chain carries TRBV3-1 (or the pseudogene TRBV3-2) and TRBJ1-5; TRBD1 agrees at 10 bases. Germline values: CDR1 LGHDT, CDR2 YNNKEL (reference sequence). Trimming at V came to 3 bases and at J to 7 bases, leaving 6 bases not matched to a gene. The length of the CDR3 is 15 residues. CDR3 DNA: TGTGCCAGCAGCCACGGGACAGGGGCCATCCAGCCCCAGCATTTT. This encodes CASSHGTGAIQPQHF.

Only one count was recorded for this clone. V gene TRBV6-6 combines with J gene TRBJ1-2; TRBD1 agrees at 7 bases. The CDR3 is 14 amino acids. Germline assignment: CDR1 MNHNY and CDR2 SVGAGI (reference sequence). The ends lost 4 bases at V and 4 bases at J; junction bases unmatched: 6. The CDR3 coding sequence is TGTGCCAGCAGTTCGACAGGGCTCTCCTATGGCTACACCTTC. As protein: CASSSTGLSYGYTF.

The chain recombines TRBV5-4 with TRBJ1-5; 9 nucleotides line up with TRBD1. Per germline, CDR1 SGHNT and CDR2 YYREEE (reference sequence). V trimming: 2 bases; J trimming: 4 bases; junction bases outside the gene matches: 7. The CDR3 loop spans 16 amino acids. The CDR3 DNA is TGTGCCAGCAGCTTTGATCGACAGGGGGGGAATCAGCCCCAGCATTTT. It specifies CASSFDRQGGNQPQHF. The variable domain in full, completed from reference TRBV5-4 and TRBJ1-5, reads ETGVTQSPTHLIKTRGQQVTLRCSSQSGHNTVSWYQQALGQGPQFIFQYYREEENGRGNFPPRFSGLQFPNYSSELNVNALELDDSALYLCASSFDRQGGNQPQHFGDGTRLSIL.

The V gene is TRBV5-5, the J gene TRBJ2-3; D uncertain. The V and J ends lost 1 base and 1 base respectively, with 4 bases between them. The CDR3 extends over 13 amino acids. Germline V CDR1 and CDR2: SGHKS, YYEKEE (reference sequence). CDR3 loop: CASSLPGTDTQYF. CDR3 DNA: TGTGCCAGCAGCTTGCCGGGCACAGATACGCAGTATTTT.

The V call is TRBV3-1 (or the pseudogene TRBV3-2), the J call TRBJ2-7, with a possible D match to TRBD1 (6 bases). The CDR3 totals 13 residues. Trimming took 1 base from V and 3 from J, leaving 7 bases between them. Germline V gene sequence: CDR1 LGHDT, CDR2 YNNKEL (reference sequence). The CDR3 sequence: CASSQGTDYEQYF. The CDR3 nucleotides are TGTGCCAGCAGCCAAGGGACAGACTACGAGCAGTACTTC.

This sequence joins TRBV28 and TRBJ2-7; D gene ambiguous. CDR1 MDHEN and CDR2 SYDVKM come from the germline V gene. The germline V and J ends were trimmed by 5 bases and 4 bases, with 6 bases remaining between them. This CDR3 is built from 11 residues. CDR3 nucleotides: TGTGCCAGCAGTCCCGGGTACGAGCAGTACTTC. Its protein product is CASSPGYEQYF.

This clone was picked up one time. The V call is TRBV4-2, the J call TRBJ2-2; 7 nucleotides agree with TRBD1. The ends lost 2 bases at V and 3 bases at J; junction bases unmatched: 6. Germline CDR1 LGHNA, CDR2 YNFKEQ. The CDR3 is made up of 16 amino acids. The CDR3 sequence: CASSQNGQEYTGELFF. The CDR3 nucleotides are TGTGCCAGCAGCCAAAATGGACAGGAGTACACCGGGGAGCTGTTTTTT.

The chain has TRBV28 and TRBJ2-7, with D perhaps matching TRBD1 (5 bases). V lost 3 bases, J lost 7 bases, and 13 bases lay in between. The germline V gene encodes CDR1 MDHEN and CDR2 SYDVKM. The CDR3 is made up of 13 amino acids. In nucleotides, the CDR3 is TGTGCCAGCAGTTTGGGCCAGGGCAAAGAGCAGTACTTC. It translates to CASSLGQGKEQYF.

This clone was seen only once. The chain has TRBV2 and TRBJ2-7; TRBD2 aligns across 8 bases. The germline V gene encodes CDR1 SNHLY and CDR2 FYNNEI. The V segment lost 7 bases and the J segment 0 bases; nucleotides outside the gene matches: 5. The CDR3 totals 14 residues. The CDR3 DNA sequence: TGTGCCAGCAACGGGGGGGGATACTCCTACGAGCAGTACTTC. This codes for CASNGGGYSYEQYF.

This chain connects TRBV18 to TRBJ1-2; the D gene is possibly TRBD1 (5 bases). Germline CDR1 is KGHSH and CDR2 is LQKENI. Trimming removed 1 base from V and 4 bases from J, with 22 bases in between. The CDR3 sequence is 18 residues long. CDR3 nucleotides: TGTGCCAGCTCACCACGTTTACTGGTCCAGGGTCCGAGCTATGGCTACACCTTC. Translation: CASSPRLLVQGPSYGYTF.

This chain connects TRBV6-6 to TRBJ2-7; a possible D gene is TRBD1 (6 bases). The CDR3 totals 14 residues. CDR1 and CDR2 from the germline V gene are MNHNY and SVGAGI (reference sequence). Trimming shortened V by 6 bases and J by 7 bases, and 19 bases separated the two germline ends. The CDR3 coding sequence is TGTGCCAGCAGACCCGGACAGACGTCGTGGGAGCAGTACTTC. It specifies CASRPGQTSWEQYF.

This rearrangement joins TRBV2 to TRBJ2-7, with D unresolved. V lost 8 bases, J lost 0 bases, and 5 bases lay in between. Germline V CDR1 and CDR2: SNHLY, FYNNEI. The CDR3 has 11 residues. CDR3 amino acids: CASAYSYEQYF. CDR3 DNA: TGTGCCAGCGCCTACTCCTACGAGCAGTACTTC.

The chain has TRBV16 and TRBJ1-2, with 7 bases matching TRBD1. The CDR3 loop spans 16 amino acids. Trimming took 0 bases from V and 8 from J; bases not matched to a gene: 12. Germline lookup yields CDR1 KGHSY and CDR2 FQNENV. The DNA of the CDR3 is TGTGCCAGCAGCCAATCGATCCCGGACAGGCGTGTCGGCTACACCTTC. It yields the protein CASSQSIPDRRVGYTF.

The J gene is TRBJ2-7, the V gene TRBV5-1; tentative D call: TRBD2 (6 bases). Germline CDR1 and CDR2: SGHRS and YFSETQ. The CDR3 loop spans 14 amino acids. V gave up 0 bases and J gave up 6 bases, with 13 bases separating them. The CDR3 sequence: CASSLGTGAGEQYF. The CDR3 region has the DNA TGCGCCAGCAGCTTGGGAACAGGAGCGGGCGAGCAGTACTTC.

The gene calls are TRBV4-2 and TRBJ1-6, with D perhaps matching TRBD1 (6 bases). V dropped 10 bases and J dropped 15 bases, with 22 bases sitting between them. The CDR3 is 13 residues long. The germline V gene has CDR1 LGHNA and CDR2 YNFKEQ. In DNA form, the CDR3 reads TGTGCCACCACCGCCGGGGGCGGGGGAGTCCTCCACTTT. This codes for CATTAGGGGVLHF.

This chain links TRBV7-2 with TRBJ1-2, with TRBD1 as a possible D gene (5 bases). The V gene lost 5 bases and the J gene lost 8 bases, with 9 bases spanning the gap. The CDR3 is made up of 11 amino acids. Germline values: CDR1 SGHTA, CDR2 FQGNSA. CDR3 in DNA: TGTGCCAGCAGCCAGGGTTCGGGCTACACCTTC. Amino acid sequence: CASSQGSGYTF.

The chain joins TRBV18 to TRBJ1-6, with D possibly being TRBD1 (5 bases). Looked up from germline, CDR1 is KGHSH and CDR2 is LQKENI. V was trimmed by 3 bases and J by 8 bases, leaving 11 bases between them. The CDR3 extends over 14 amino acids. The CDR3 reads CASSPLDSYSPLHF. The CDR3, as DNA: TGTGCCAGCTCACCCCTTGACAGCTATTCACCCCTCCACTTT. The full variable domain, with the rest looked up from reference TRBV18 and TRBJ1-6, is NAGVMQNPRHLVRRRGQEARLRCSPMKGHSHVYWYRQLPEEGLKFMVYLQKENIIDESGMPKERFSAEFPKEGPSILRIQQVVRGDSAAYFCASSPLDSYSPLHFGNGTRLTVT.

This chain uses TRBV27 with TRBJ1-2; TRBD1 is a possible D gene (6 bases). CDR3 length: 14 residues. From germline, CDR1 is MNHEY and CDR2 SMNVEV (reference sequence). V was cut by 6 bases and J by 2 bases, with 13 bases left in between. The CDR3 loop reads CASRKGGGNYGYTF. CDR3 in DNA: TGTGCCAGCAGAAAGGGGGGGGGCAACTATGGCTACACCTTC.